Given below is one T cell receptor beta chain in context. Its target is unknown. The sample belongs to a study of T cells after yellow fever vaccination. Study-wide results and caveats: Few clonotypes appeared in both CD4 and CD8 compartments. The secondary response was weaker but peaked faster, day 5 versus 15.

This CDR3 contains 18 residues. In making TCR cDNA, 5'RACE template switching added a universal primer site and UMIs to it. MiXCR was run by TCRdb on the 5' RACE reads, yielding one entry per CDR3 protein. The table has 450,000 to 600,000 distinct CDR3 sequences, 13% seen once. This TCR was sampled from a man under 40 who received the YFV17D yellow fever vaccine. Material: PBMCs, obtained on the day of the yellow fever booster vaccination. The chain is built from TRBV21-1 and TRBJ2-6; the table assigns TRBD1, which was not confirmed against the DNA. TRBV21-1 is assigned pseudogene status. In DNA, the CDR3 is TGTGCCAGCAGCAGAGACCGGGACAGGGGCTCTGGGGCCAACGTCCTGACTTTC. Its translation is CASSRDRDRGSGANVLTF.